This T cell receptor beta chain appears in the sequencing data of a study of cytomegalovirus exposure and HLA in healthy donors. Study observations and caveats: The study recorded over 150 TCR beta chains that were cytomegalovirus-associated. Common viral pathogens seemed, in a later analysis, to connect with several of the most significant clusters. An analysis was carried out at a later point. It showed that HLA-associated TCR beta chains were more clonally expanded than equally common non-associated chains.

For this clone: Its antigen remains unidentified.

The germline V gene encodes CDR1 SGHRS and CDR2 YFSETQ. This CDR3 comprises 15 residues. The junction had 6 bases not matched to a gene; V was cut back by 4 bases and J by 5 bases. Both 60 Vbeta primers and 13 Jbeta primers went into the PCR. TCRdb's copy holds only in-frame clones and misses some; the assay was immunoSEQ multiplex PCR. The sample includes roughly 180,000 clones, about four fifths of them seen just once. This sequence was found in a woman aged 30 to 39 in good health and CMV-seropositive. The sample was PBMCs. J is TRBJ1-1 and V is TRBV5-1; 12 bases fit TRBD1. DNA of the CDR3: TGCGCCAGCAGCGAGGGGACAGGGGGCAGAACTGAAGCTTTCTTT. It codes for CASSEGTGGRTEAFF.